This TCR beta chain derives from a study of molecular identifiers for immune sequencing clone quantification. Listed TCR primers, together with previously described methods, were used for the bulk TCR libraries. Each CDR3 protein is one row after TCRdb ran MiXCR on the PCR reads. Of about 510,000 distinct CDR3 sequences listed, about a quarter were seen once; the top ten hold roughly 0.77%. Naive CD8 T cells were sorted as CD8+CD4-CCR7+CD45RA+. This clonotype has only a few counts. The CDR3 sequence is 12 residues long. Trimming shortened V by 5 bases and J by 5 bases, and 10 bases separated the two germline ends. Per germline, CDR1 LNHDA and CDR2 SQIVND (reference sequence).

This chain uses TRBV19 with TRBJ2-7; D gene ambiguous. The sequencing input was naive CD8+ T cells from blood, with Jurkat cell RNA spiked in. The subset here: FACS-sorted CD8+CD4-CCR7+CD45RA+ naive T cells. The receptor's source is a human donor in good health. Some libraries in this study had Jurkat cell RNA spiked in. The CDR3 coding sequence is TGTGCCAGTAGTGCCGAAGAACACGAGCAGTACTTC. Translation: CASSAEEHEQYF.